This passage covers 8 T cell receptor beta chains from one sample sequenced in a study of PD-1 blockade in classical Hodgkin lymphoma. Assay: immunoSEQ multiplex PCR; the TCRdb copy retains only in-frame clones and omits some. This table has some 100,000 clones, over 85% appearing once. Every patient experienced relapse after autologous stem cell transplantation, and brentuximab vedotin exposure varied. Sequencing used peripheral blood mononuclear cells (PBMCs), obtained at baseline. Source of these receptors: a human donor with classical Hodgkin lymphoma.

The chain uses TRBV25-1 and TRBJ1-3, with D possibly matching TRBD1 (6 bases). Germline CDR1 and CDR2: MGHDK and SYGVNS. The CDR3 is 12 amino acids. Trimming removed 7 bases from V and 5 bases from J, with 9 bases in between. The CDR3 nucleotides are TGTGCCAGCACCAGGGACAGAAACACCATATATTTT. This codes for CASTRDRNTIYF.

The CDR3 DNA follows: TGTGCCAGCAGCTCGACTTCCGGGGCTACCAATCAGCCCCAGCATTTT. Protein product: CASSSTSGATNQPQHF. The chain links TRBV7-9 to TRBJ1-5, with a possible D match to TRBD1 (5 bases). This CDR3 is 16 amino acids long. V was clipped by 4 bases and J by 3 bases, with 16 bases between them. The germline CDR1 and CDR2 sequences are SEHNR and FQNEAQ (reference sequence).

The chain joins TRBV7-6 to TRBJ2-1, with D perhaps TRBD1 (5 bases). The V end lost 3 bases, the J end lost 1 base, and 19 bases lay between the germline ends. This CDR3 comprises 18 residues. The germline gives CDR1 SGHVS, CDR2 FNYEAQ. CDR3 sequence reads: CASSFPGSTGASYNEQFF. The CDR3 bases are TGTGCCAGCAGCTTCCCCGGCTCCACAGGCGCTTCCTACAATGAGCAGTTCTTC.

This clone showed up just once. The chain uses TRBV28 and TRBJ2-1, with no clear D. The CDR3 runs to 13 residues. Germline CDR1 MDHEN, CDR2 SYDVKM. V shed 2 bases and J shed 7 bases, with 9 bases lying between them. Here the CDR3 reads CASSLSGKNEQFF. The CDR3 region has the DNA TGTGCCAGCAGTTTAAGTGGGAAAAATGAGCAGTTCTTC.

The V gene is TRBV29-1, the J gene TRBJ1-2; TRBD1 might be the D (5 bases). The CDR3 runs 12 residues. The ends were cut back, 4 bases at V and 6 bases at J, with 12 bases in the middle. Germline V gene lookup returns CDR1 SQVTM and CDR2 ANQGSEA. The CDR3 DNA follows: TGCAGCGTTGCAGGGCAGGATGATGGCTACACCTTC. It encodes CSVAGQDDGYTF.

The CDR3 DNA sequence: TGTGCCAGCAGGACAGGACTAGGCTACACCTTC. It codes for CASRTGLGYTF. The chain couples TRBV2 to TRBJ1-2; tentative D call: TRBD1 (6 bases). V was shortened by 6 bases and J by 8 bases, with 10 bases between the two germline ends. Germline lookup yields CDR1 SNHLY and CDR2 FYNNEI. The CDR3 covers 11 residues.

V usage is TRBV20-1 and J usage is TRBJ2-4, with unresolved D. Germline V CDR1 and CDR2: DFQATT, SNEGSKA (reference sequence). This CDR3 is 11 amino acids long. Trimming took off 6 bases at V and 9 bases at J, with 12 bases between the two ends. CDR3 bases: TGCAGTGCCACGATGGCTCCCATTCAGTACTTC. It translates to CSATMAPIQYF.

The rearrangement uses TRBV20-1 and TRBJ1-1, with D possibly being TRBD1 (5 bases). V was trimmed by 3 bases and J by 8 bases, leaving 7 bases between them. This CDR3 comprises 10 residues. Germline CDR1 reads DFQATT; CDR2 reads SNEGSKA (reference sequence). The CDR3 sequence is CSASRTEAFF. The DNA of the CDR3 is TGCAGTGCTAGCAGGACAGAAGCTTTCTTT.